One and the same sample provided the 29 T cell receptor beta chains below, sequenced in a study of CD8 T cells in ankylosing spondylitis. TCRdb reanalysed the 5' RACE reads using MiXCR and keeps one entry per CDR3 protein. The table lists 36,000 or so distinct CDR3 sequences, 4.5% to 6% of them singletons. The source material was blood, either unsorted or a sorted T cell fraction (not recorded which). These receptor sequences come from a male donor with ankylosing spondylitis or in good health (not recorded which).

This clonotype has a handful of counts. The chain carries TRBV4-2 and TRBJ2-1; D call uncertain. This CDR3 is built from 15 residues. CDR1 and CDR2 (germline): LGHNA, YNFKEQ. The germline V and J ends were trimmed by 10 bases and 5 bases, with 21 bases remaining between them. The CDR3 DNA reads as TGTGCCATGGGCCCCGGGCTCCTCGGGCACAATGAGCAGTTCTTC. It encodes CAMGPGLLGHNEQFF.

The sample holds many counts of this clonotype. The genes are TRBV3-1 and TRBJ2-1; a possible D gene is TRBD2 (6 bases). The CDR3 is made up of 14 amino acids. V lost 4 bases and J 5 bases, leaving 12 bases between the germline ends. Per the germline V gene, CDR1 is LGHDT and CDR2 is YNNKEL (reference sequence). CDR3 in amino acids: CASSPLLAHNEQFF. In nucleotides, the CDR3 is TGTGCCAGCAGCCCTTTACTAGCCCACAATGAGCAGTTCTTC.

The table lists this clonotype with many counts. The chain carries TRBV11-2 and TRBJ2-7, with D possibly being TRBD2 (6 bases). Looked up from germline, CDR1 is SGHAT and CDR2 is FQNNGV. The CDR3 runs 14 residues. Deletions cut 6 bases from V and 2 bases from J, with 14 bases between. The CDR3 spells CASSSDGGAYEQYF. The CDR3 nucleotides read TGTGCCAGCAGTTCCGACGGAGGGGCCTACGAGCAGTACTTC.

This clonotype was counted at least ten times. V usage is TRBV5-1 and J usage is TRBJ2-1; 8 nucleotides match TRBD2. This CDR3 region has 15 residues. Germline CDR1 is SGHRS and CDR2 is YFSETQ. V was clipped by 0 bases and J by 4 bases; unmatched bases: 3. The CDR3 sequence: CASSLGLAFYNEQFF. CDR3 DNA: TGCGCCAGCAGCTTGGGACTAGCGTTTTACAATGAGCAGTTCTTC.

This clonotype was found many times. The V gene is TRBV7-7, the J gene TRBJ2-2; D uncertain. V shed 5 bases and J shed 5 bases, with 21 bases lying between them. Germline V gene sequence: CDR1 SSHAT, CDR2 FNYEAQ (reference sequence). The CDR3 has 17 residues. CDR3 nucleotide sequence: TGTGCCAGCAGCCTCGCAGACGTTCCCTTAGGGACCGGGGAGCTGTTTTTT. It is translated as CASSLADVPLGTGELFF.

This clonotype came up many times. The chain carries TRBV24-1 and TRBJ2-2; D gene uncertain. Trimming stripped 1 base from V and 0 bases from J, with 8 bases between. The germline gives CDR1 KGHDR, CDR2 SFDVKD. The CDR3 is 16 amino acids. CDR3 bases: TGTGCCACCAGTGATTTTAACGTCGCGAACACCGGGGAGCTGTTTTTT. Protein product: CATSDFNVANTGELFF.

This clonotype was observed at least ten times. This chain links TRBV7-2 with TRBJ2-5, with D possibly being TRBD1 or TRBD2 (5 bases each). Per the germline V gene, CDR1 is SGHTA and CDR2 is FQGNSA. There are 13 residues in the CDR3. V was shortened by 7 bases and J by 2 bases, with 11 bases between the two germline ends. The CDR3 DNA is TGTGCCAGCACCCCAGGGAGACAAGAGACCCAGTACTTC. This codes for CASTPGRQETQYF.

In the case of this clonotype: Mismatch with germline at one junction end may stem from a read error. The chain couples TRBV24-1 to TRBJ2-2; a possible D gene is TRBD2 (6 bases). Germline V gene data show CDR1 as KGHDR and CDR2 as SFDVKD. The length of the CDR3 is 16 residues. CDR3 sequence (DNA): TGTGCCAGCAGTGATGCGGGTCGGGGGAACACCGGAGAGCTGTTTTTT. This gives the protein CASSDAGRGNTGELFF.

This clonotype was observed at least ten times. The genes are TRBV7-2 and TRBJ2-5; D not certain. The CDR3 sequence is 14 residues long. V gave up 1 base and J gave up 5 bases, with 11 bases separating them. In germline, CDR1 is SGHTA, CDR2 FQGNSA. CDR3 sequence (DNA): TGTGCCAGCAGCTTAGATCCAGGTTCGGAGACCCAGTACTTC. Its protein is CASSLDPGSETQYF.

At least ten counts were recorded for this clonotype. The CDR3: CASDGTDTQYF. CDR3 DNA sequence: TGTGCCAGCGACGGCACAGATACGCAGTATTTT. V is TRBV7-9 and J is TRBJ2-3; the D is unclear. Germline CDR1 and CDR2: SEHNR and FQNEAQ (reference sequence). The V and J ends lost 8 bases and 1 base respectively, with 4 bases between them. The CDR3 loop spans 11 amino acids.

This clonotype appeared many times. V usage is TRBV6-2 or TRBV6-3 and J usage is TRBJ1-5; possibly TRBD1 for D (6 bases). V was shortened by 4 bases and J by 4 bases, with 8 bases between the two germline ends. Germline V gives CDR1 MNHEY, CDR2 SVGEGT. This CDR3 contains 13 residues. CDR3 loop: CASSLQGNQPQHF. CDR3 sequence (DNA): TGTGCCAGCAGTTTACAGGGAAATCAGCCCCAGCATTTT.

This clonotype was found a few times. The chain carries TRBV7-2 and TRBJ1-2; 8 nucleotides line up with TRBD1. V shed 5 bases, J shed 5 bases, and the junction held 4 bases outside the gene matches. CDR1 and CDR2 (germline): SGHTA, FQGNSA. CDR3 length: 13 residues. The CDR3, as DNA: TGTGCCAGCAGCGGGGACAGGAGATATGGCTACACCTTC. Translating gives CASSGDRRYGYTF.

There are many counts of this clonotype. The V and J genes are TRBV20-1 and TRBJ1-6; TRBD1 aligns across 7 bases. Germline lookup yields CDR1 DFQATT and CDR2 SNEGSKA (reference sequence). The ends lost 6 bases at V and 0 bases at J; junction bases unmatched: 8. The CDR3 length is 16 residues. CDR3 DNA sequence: TGCAGTGCGGCACAGGGGCCAAGCTCCTATAATTCACCCCTCCACTTT. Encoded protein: CSAAQGPSSYNSPLHF.

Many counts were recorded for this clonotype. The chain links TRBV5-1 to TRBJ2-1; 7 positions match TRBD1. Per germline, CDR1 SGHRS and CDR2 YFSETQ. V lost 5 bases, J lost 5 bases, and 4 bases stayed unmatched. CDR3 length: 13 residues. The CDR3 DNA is TGCGCCAGCAGTATGGGACAGAACAATGAGCAGTTCTTC. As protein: CASSMGQNNEQFF.

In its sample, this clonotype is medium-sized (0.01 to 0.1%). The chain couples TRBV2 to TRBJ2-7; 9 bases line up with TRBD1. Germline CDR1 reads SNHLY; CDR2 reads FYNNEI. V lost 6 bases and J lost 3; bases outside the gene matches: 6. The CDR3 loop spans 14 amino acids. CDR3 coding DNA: TGTGCCAGCAGACAACAGGGGGCTATCTACGAGCAGTACTTC. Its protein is CASRQQGAIYEQYF. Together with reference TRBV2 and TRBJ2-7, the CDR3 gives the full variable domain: EPEVTQTPSHQVTQMGQEVILRCVPISNHLYFYWYRQILGQKVEFLVSFYNNEISEKSEIFDDQFSVERPDGSNFTLKIRSTKLEDSAMYFCASRQQGAIYEQYFGPGTRLTVT.

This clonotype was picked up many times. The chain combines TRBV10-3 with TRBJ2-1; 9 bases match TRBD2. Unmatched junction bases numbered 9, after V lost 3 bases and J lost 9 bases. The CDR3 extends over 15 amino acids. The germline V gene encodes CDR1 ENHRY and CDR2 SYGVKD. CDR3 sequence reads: CAISEQRGDGFEQFF. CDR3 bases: TGTGCCATCAGTGAACAGCGGGGGGACGGGTTTGAGCAGTTCTTC.

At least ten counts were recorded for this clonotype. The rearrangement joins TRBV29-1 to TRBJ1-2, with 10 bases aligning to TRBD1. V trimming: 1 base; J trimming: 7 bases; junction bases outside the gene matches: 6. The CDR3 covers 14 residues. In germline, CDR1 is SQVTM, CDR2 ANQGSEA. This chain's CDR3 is CSVEGGQGVGGYTF. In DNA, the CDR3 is TGCAGCGTTGAAGGCGGACAGGGGGTAGGTGGCTACACCTTC.

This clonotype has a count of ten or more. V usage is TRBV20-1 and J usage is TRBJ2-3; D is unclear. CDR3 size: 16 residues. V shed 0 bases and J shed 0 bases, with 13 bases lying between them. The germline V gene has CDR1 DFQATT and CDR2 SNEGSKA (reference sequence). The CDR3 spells CSARDVLVSSTDTQYF. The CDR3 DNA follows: TGCAGTGCTAGAGACGTATTGGTCTCTAGCACAGATACGCAGTATTTT.

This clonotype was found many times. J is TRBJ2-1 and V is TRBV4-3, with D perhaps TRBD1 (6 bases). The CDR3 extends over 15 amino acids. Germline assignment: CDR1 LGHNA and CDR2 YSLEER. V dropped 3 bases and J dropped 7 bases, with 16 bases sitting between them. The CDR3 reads CASSHRTRTGNEQFF. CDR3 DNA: TGCGCCAGCAGCCATAGGACACGCACAGGGAATGAGCAGTTCTTC.

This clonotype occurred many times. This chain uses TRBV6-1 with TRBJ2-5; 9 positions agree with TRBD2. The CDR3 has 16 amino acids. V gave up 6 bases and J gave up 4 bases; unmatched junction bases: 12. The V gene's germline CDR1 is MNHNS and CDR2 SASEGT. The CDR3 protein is CASSSPFSGRGETQYF. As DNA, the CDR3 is TGTGCCAGCAGCTCACCTTTTAGCGGGAGAGGAGAGACCCAGTACTTC.

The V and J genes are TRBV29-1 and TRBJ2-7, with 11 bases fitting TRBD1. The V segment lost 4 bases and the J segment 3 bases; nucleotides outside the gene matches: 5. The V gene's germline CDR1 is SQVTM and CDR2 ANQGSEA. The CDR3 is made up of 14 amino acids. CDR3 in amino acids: CSVVIGTGGYEQYF. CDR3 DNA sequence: TGCAGCGTTGTTATAGGGACAGGGGGCTACGAGCAGTACTTC.

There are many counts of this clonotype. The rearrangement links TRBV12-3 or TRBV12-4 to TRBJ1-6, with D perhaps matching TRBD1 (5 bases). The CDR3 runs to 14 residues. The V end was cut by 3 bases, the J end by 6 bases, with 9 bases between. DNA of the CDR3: TGTGCCAGCAGTTTCGACAGACTTAATTCACCCCTCCACTTT. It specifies CASSFDRLNSPLHF.

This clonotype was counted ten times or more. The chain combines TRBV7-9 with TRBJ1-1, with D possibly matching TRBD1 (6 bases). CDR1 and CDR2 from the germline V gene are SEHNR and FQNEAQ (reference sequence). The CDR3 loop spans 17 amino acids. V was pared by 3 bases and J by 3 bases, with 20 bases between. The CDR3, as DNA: TGTGCCAGCAGCTTTGGCGGGGGGCCGGGGAGGCACACTGAAGCTTTCTTT. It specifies CASSFGGGPGRHTEAFF.

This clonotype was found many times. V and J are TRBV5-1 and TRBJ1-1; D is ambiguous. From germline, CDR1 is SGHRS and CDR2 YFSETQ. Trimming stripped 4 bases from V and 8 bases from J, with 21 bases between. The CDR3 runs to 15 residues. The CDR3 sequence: CASSLGIGEPFEAFF. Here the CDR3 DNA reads TGCGCCAGCAGCCTGGGAATCGGGGAGCCATTCGAAGCTTTCTTT.

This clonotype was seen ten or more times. The CDR3 region has the DNA TGCGCCAGCAGCCAACTATGGGGGGAGGGGTACGAGCAGTACTTC. It specifies CASSQLWGEGYEQYF. V is TRBV4-3 and J is TRBJ2-7, with 7 bases identical to TRBD2. Germline-derived CDR1 and CDR2 are LGHNA and YSLEER. The CDR3 is 15 residues long. The V gene end was trimmed by 2 bases and the J gene end by 4 bases; junction bases not matched to a gene: 8.

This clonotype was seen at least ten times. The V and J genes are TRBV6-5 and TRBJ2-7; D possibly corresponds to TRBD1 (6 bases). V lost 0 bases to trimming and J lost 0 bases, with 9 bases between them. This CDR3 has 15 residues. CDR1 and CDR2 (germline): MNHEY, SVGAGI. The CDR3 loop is CASSYSPDSSYEQYF. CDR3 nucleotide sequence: TGTGCCAGCAGTTACTCTCCGGACAGCTCCTACGAGCAGTACTTC.

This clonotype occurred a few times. In DNA form, the CDR3 reads TGTGCCAGCAGCTTAGTAGCAGATGAAGAGACCCAGTACTTC. Protein: CASSLVADEETQYF. The rearrangement joins TRBV11-3 to TRBJ2-5; no reliable D call. CDR1 and CDR2 from the germline V gene are SGHNT and YENEEA. The CDR3 sequence is 14 residues long. Trimming took 1 base from V and 3 from J, leaving 9 bases between them.

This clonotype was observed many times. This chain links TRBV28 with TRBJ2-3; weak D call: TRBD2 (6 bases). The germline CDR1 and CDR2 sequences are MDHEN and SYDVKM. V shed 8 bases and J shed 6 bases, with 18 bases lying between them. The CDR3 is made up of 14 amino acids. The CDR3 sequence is CASRGTWKSDTQYF. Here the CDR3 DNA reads TGTGCCAGCCGGGGGACCTGGAAATCGGATACGCAGTATTTT. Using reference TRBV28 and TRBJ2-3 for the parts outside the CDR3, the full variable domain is DVKVTQSSRYLVKRTGEKVFLECVQDMDHENMFWYRQDPGLGLRLIYFSYDVKMKEKGDIPEGYSVSREKKERFSLILESASTNQTSMYLCASRGTWKSDTQYFGPGTRLTVL.

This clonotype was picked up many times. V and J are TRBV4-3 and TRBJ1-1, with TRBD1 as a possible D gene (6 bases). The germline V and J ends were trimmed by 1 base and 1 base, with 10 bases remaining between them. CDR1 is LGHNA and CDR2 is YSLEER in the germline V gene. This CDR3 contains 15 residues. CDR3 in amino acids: CASSQGGGKNTEAFF. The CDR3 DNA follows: TGCGCCAGCAGCCAAGGAGGGGGGAAGAACACTGAAGCTTTCTTT.